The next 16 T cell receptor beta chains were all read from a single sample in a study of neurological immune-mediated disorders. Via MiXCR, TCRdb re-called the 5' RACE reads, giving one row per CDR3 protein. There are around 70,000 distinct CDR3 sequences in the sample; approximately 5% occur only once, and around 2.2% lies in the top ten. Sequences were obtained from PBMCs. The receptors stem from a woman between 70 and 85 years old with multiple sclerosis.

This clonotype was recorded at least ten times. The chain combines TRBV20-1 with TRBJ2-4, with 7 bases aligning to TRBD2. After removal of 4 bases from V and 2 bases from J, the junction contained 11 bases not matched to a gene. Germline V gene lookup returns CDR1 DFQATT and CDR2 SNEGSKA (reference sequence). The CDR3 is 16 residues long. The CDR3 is CSANRLSGTSKNIQYF. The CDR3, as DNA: TGCAGTGCTAATCGACTGAGCGGGACCTCCAAAAACATTCAGTACTTC.

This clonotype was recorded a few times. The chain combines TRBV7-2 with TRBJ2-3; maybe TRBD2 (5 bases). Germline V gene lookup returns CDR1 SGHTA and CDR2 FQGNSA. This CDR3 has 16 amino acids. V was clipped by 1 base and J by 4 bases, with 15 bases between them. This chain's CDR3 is CASSLGGSPGADTQYF. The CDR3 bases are TGTGCCAGCAGCTTAGGAGGTAGCCCCGGGGCAGATACGCAGTATTTT.

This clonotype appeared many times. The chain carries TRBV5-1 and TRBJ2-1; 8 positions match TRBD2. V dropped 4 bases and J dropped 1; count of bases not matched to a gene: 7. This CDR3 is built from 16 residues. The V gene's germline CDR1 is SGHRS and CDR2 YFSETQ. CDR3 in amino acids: CASSKDGTRSYNEQFF. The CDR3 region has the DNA TGCGCCAGCAGCAAAGACGGGACTAGGTCCTACAATGAGCAGTTCTTC.

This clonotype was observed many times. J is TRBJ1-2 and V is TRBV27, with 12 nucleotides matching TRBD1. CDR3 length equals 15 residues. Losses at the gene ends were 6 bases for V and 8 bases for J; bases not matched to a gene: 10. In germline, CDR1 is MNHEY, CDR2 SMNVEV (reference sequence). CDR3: CASRSAGTGGQGYTF. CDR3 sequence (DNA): TGTGCCAGCAGATCTGCCGGGACAGGGGGCCAGGGCTACACCTTC.

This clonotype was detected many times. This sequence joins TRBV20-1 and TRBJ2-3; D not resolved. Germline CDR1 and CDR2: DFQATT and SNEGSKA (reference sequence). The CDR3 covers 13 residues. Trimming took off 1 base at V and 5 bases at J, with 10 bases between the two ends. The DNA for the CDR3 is TGCAGTGCTAGAGGCACCTTCAGAGATACGCAGTATTTT. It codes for CSARGTFRDTQYF.

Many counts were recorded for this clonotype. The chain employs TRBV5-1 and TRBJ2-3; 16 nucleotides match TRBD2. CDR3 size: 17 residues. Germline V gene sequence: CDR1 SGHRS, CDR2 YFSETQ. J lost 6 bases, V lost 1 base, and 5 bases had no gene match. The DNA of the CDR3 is TGCGCCAGCAGCTTGAAGGGACTAGCGGGAGGGCTCGATACGCAGTATTTT. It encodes CASSLKGLAGGLDTQYF.

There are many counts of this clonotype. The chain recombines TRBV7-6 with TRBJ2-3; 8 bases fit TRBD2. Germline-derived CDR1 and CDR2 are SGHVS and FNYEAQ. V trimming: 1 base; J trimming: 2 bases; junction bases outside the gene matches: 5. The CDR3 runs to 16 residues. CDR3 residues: CASSLESGRTTDTQYF. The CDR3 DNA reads TGTGCCAGCAGCTTAGAGAGCGGGAGAACCACAGATACGCAGTATTTT.

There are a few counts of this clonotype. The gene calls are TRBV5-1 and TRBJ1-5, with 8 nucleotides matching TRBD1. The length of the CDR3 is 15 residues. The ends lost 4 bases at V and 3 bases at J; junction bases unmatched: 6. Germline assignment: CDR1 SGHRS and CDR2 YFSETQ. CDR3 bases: TGCGCCAGCAGCGTCGGGACAGGAGTCAATCAGCCCCAGCATTTT. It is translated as CASSVGTGVNQPQHF.

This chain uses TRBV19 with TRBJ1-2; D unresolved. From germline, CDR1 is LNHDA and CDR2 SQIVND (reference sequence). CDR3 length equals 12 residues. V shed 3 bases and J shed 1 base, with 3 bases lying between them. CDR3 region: CASSIDNYGYTF. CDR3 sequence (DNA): TGTGCCAGTAGTATCGATAACTATGGCTACACCTTC.

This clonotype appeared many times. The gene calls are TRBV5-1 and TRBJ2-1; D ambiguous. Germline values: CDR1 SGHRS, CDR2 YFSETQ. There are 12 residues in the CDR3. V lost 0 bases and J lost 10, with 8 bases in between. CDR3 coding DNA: TGCGCCAGCAGCTTGGTTGCCAAGGAGCAGTTCTTC. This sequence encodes CASSLVAKEQFF. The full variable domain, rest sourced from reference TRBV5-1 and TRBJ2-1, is KAGVTQTPRYLIKTRGQQVTLSCSPISGHRSVSWYQQTPGQGLQFLFEYFSETQRNKGNFPGRFSGRQFSNSRSEMNVSTLELGDSALYLCASSLVAKEQFFGPGTRLTVL.

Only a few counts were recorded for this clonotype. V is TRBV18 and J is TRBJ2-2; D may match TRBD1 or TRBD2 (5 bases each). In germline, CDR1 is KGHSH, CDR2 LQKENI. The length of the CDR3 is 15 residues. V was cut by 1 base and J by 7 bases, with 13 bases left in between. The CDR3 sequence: CASSPLQGGGGELFF. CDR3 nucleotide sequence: TGTGCCAGCTCACCACTTCAGGGCGGAGGCGGGGAGCTGTTTTTT.

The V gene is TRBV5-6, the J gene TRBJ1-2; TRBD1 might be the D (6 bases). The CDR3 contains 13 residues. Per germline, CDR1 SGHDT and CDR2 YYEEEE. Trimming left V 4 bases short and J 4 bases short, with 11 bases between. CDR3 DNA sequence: TGTGCCAGCAGCCCCCGGGACACCTATGGCTACACCTTC. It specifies CASSPRDTYGYTF.

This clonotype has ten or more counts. CDR3 protein: CATSARGGSYNEQFF. In DNA form, the CDR3 reads TGTGCCACCAGTGCCCGGGGGGGGAGCTACAATGAGCAGTTCTTC. The rearrangement joins TRBV24-1 to TRBJ2-1, with 8 positions matching TRBD2. Germline V gene lookup returns CDR1 KGHDR and CDR2 SFDVKD. The CDR3 extends over 15 amino acids. V was clipped by 5 bases and J by 3 bases; unmatched bases: 5.

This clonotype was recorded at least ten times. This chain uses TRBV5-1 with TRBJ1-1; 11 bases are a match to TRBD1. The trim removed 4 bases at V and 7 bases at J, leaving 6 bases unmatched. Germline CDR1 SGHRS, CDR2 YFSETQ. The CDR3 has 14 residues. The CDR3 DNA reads TGCGCCAGCAGCCCAGGACAGGGGGCAGATGAAGCTTTCTTT. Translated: CASSPGQGADEAFF.

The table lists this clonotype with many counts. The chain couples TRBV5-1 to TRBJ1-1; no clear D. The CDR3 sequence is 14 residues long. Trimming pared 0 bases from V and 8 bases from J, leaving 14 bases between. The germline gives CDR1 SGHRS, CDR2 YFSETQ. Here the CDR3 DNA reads TGCGCCAGCAGCTTGGGAGACACCCGCCAGGAAGCTTTCTTT. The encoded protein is CASSLGDTRQEAFF.

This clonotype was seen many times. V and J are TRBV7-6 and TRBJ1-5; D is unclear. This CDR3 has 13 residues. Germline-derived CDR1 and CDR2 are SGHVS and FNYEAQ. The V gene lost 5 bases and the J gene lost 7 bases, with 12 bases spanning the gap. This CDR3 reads CASSETRAQPQHF. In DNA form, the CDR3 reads TGTGCCAGCAGCGAAACCCGGGCCCAGCCCCAGCATTTT.